This TCR beta chain was sequenced during a study of beta chain features in type 1 diabetes. General observations from the study: All four CD4+ subsets from Type 1 diabetes patients carried moderately but significantly shorter TCRB CDR3s. Any HLA type influence on TCRB rearrangement was left unresolved here.

Every bit of the isolated RNA underwent reverse transcription, so sequencing read expressed TCRB transcripts. Regulatory, naive and central memory T cell samples averaged about 3.5 million reads. Sequencing used immunoSEQ multiplex PCR; TCRdb keeps in-frame clones, though not all of them. The table shows roughly 700,000 clones, with around an eighth occurring only once. Turning to this clone: Its specificity is unknown.

The germline V gene encodes CDR1 MNHEY and CDR2 SMNVEV (reference sequence). V was trimmed by 7 bases and J by 0 bases, leaving 15 bases between them. This CDR3 is built from 15 residues. The chain links TRBV27 to TRBJ1-2; D is possibly TRBD1 (5 bases). This TCR was sampled from a man between 18 and 29 years old with type 1 diabetes. Sequenced material: naive CD4+ T cells from blood. CDR3 coding DNA: TGTGCCAGCACCCGGACGGGACTCTCTAACTATGGCTACACCTTC. It yields the protein CASTRTGLSNYGYTF.